This TCR beta chain originates from a study of T-cell memory formation after mild COVID-19. V was pared by 0 bases and J by 6 bases, with 9 bases between. From germline, CDR1 is SGHNT and CDR2 YENEEA. The CDR3 is 13 amino acids. MiXCR, applied by TCRdb to the 5' RACE reads, yields one record per CDR3 protein. The data show 150,000 to 200,000 distinct CDR3 sequences, roughly a third seen once. This clonotype appeared a few times. This clonotype was obtained from an adult woman who had mild COVID-19 (a few samples of this study predate the infection). Cell type and time point are not known. Sequenced sample: PBMCs or a T cell subset sorted from them (not recorded which). The chain recombines TRBV11-3 with TRBJ2-7; TRBD1 might be the D (5 bases). CDR3 in amino acids: CASSLDSQGEQYF. The CDR3 DNA follows: TGTGCCAGCAGCTTAGATTCCCAGGGCGAGCAGTACTTC.